This is a list of T cell receptor beta chains from one sample in a study of T cell changes during pregnancy in multiple sclerosis. Sequencing used immunoSEQ multiplex PCR; TCRdb keeps in-frame clones, though not all of them. The data show tens of thousands of clones, with roughly 92% seen just once and less than 2% held by the top ten. Sequenced material: peripheral blood, taken in the second trimester of pregnancy. These receptor sequences come from a female donor with multiple sclerosis, enrolled in a pregnancy study. Each CDR3 is given with its conserved first and last residue. The order of the fields is clone size, V gene, D gene, J gene, CDR3 protein, CDR3 DNA. D genes are given only for firm matches. Clone size is shown for a subset of rows, as once, few, many or a class of expanded clone.

abundance: .; v_gene: TRBV11-2; d_gene: .; j_gene: TRBJ2-7; CDR3aa: CASSLTYRAPYEQYF; CDR3nt: TGTGCCAGCAGCCTCACTTACAGGGCTCCCTACGAGCAGTACTTC
abundance: .; v_gene: TRBV28; d_gene: TRBD1; j_gene: TRBJ1-5; CDR3aa: CASSLTGAKNNQPQHF; CDR3nt: TGTGCCAGCAGTCTGACAGGGGCGAAGAACAATCAGCCCCAGCATTTT
abundance: .; v_gene: TRBV28; d_gene: TRBD1; j_gene: TRBJ2-2; CDR3aa: CASSLVGGEAGELFF; CDR3nt: TGTGCCAGCAGTTTAGTAGGGGGCGAGGCCGGGGAGCTGTTTTTT
abundance: .; v_gene: TRBV19; d_gene: .; j_gene: TRBJ2-7; CDR3aa: CASSISRSGTSYEQYF; CDR3nt: TGTGCCAGTAGTATATCTCGGTCCGGGACATCATACGAGCAGTACTTC
abundance: .; v_gene: TRBV5-4; d_gene: .; j_gene: TRBJ1-2; CDR3aa: CASSPRGGPNYGYTF; CDR3nt: TGTGCCAGCAGCCCCCGGGGGGGCCCTAACTATGGCTACACCTTC
abundance: .; v_gene: TRBV19; d_gene: .; j_gene: TRBJ1-1; CDR3aa: CASSMPRGTEAFF; CDR3nt: TGTGCCAGTAGTATGCCTCGAGGCACTGAAGCTTTCTTT
abundance: .; v_gene: TRBV4-3; d_gene: TRBD2; j_gene: TRBJ2-3; CDR3aa: CASSQESSGEADTQYF; CDR3nt: TGCGCCAGCAGCCAAGAATCTAGCGGGGAGGCAGATACGCAGTATTTT
abundance: .; v_gene: TRBV5-1; d_gene: .; j_gene: TRBJ1-6; CDR3aa: CASSLTGGGSPLHF; CDR3nt: TGCGCCAGCAGCTTGACGGGGGGCGGTTCACCCCTCCACTTT
abundance: .; v_gene: TRBV19; d_gene: .; j_gene: TRBJ1-1; CDR3aa: CASRDNINFGTEAFF; CDR3nt: TGTGCCAGCCGGGACAATATAAACTTTGGCACTGAAGCTTTCTTT
abundance: .; v_gene: TRBV29-1; d_gene: .; j_gene: TRBJ1-1; CDR3aa: CSVEGLYMNTEAFF; CDR3nt: TGCAGCGTTGAAGGACTGTATATGAACACTGAAGCTTTCTTT
abundance: .; v_gene: TRBV4-3; d_gene: TRBD1; j_gene: TRBJ1-1; CDR3aa: CASTVGTGEAFF; CDR3nt: TGCGCCAGCACGGTGGGGACAGGTGAAGCTTTCTTT
abundance: .; v_gene: TRBV10-3; d_gene: TRBD1; j_gene: TRBJ2-3; CDR3aa: CAISWDSSTDTQYF; CDR3nt: TGTGCCATCAGTTGGGACAGTAGCACAGATACGCAGTATTTT
abundance: .; v_gene: TRBV11-3; d_gene: TRBD2; j_gene: TRBJ2-1; CDR3aa: CASSPGTKYNEQFF; CDR3nt: TGTGCCAGCAGCCCCGGGACTAAGTACAATGAGCAGTTCTTC
abundance: once; v_gene: TRBV10-3; d_gene: TRBD2; j_gene: TRBJ2-3; CDR3aa: CAIKGVTSGSTDTQYF; CDR3nt: TGTGCCATCAAGGGGGTGACTAGCGGTAGCACAGATACGCAGTATTTT
abundance: .; v_gene: TRBV5-5; d_gene: .; j_gene: TRBJ2-1; CDR3aa: CASSLFPSENNEQFF; CDR3nt: TGTGCCAGCAGCTTATTCCCTAGCGAAAACAATGAGCAGTTCTTC
abundance: .; v_gene: TRBV4-3; d_gene: .; j_gene: TRBJ2-5; CDR3aa: CASSQDPLGGSETQYF; CDR3nt: TGCGCCAGCAGCCAAGATCCCCTCGGGGGAAGCGAGACCCAGTACTTC
abundance: once; v_gene: TRBV28; d_gene: TRBD2; j_gene: TRBJ2-2; CDR3aa: CASSVSGLPNTGELFF; CDR3nt: TGTGCCAGCAGTGTCTCGGGACTACCGAACACCGGGGAGCTGTTTTTT
abundance: .; v_gene: TRBV11-1; d_gene: TRBD1; j_gene: TRBJ1-1; CDR3aa: CASSFLGGAGNTEAFF; CDR3nt: TGTGCCAGCAGCTTCCTAGGGGGCGCAGGGAACACTGAAGCTTTCTTT
abundance: .; v_gene: TRBV28; d_gene: .; j_gene: TRBJ2-7; CDR3aa: CASSPIQNSYEQYF; CDR3nt: TGTGCCAGCAGCCCAATACAGAACTCCTACGAGCAGTACTTC
abundance: .; v_gene: TRBV28; d_gene: .; j_gene: TRBJ1-1; CDR3aa: CASGGHPNTEAFF; CDR3nt: TGTGCCAGCGGTGGACACCCGAACACTGAAGCTTTCTTT
abundance: .; v_gene: TRBV6-1; d_gene: .; j_gene: TRBJ1-2; CDR3aa: CASSEALRGPYGYTF; CDR3nt: TGTGCCAGCAGTGAAGCGCTGCGAGGGCCCTATGGCTACACCTTC
abundance: .; v_gene: TRBV19; d_gene: .; j_gene: TRBJ2-5; CDR3aa: CASSILESGTQYF; CDR3nt: TGTGCCAGTAGTATATTGGAAAGCGGGACCCAGTACTTC
abundance: .; v_gene: TRBV19; d_gene: TRBD2; j_gene: TRBJ2-4; CDR3aa: CASSTSGASQNIQYF; CDR3nt: TGTGCCAGTAGCACTAGCGGGGCCTCTCAAAACATTCAGTACTTC
abundance: .; v_gene: TRBV7-3; d_gene: .; j_gene: TRBJ2-2; CDR3aa: CASSPTRGSNTGELFF; CDR3nt: TGTGCCAGCAGCCCTACCAGGGGATCGAACACCGGGGAGCTGTTTTTT
abundance: .; v_gene: TRBV5-8; d_gene: TRBD2; j_gene: TRBJ2-1; CDR3aa: CASSLAGTSGSSYNEQFF; CDR3nt: TGTGCCAGCAGCTTGGCGGGGACTAGCGGTAGCTCCTACAATGAGCAGTTCTTC
abundance: .; v_gene: TRBV18; d_gene: TRBD2; j_gene: TRBJ2-5; CDR3aa: CASSPQTSGRKETQYF; CDR3nt: TGTGCCAGCTCACCTCAGACTAGCGGGAGGAAAGAGACCCAGTACTTC